The rows below give T cell receptor beta chains drawn from one sample of a study of beta chain features in type 1 diabetes. The method was immunoSEQ multiplex PCR; TCRdb's version includes in-frame clones alone and lacks a portion of them. Among under 900,000 clones listed, roughly 16% were seen once. The sample was naive CD4+ T cells from blood. Every receptor here comes from a woman under 30 in good health. Each CDR3 is given with its conserved first and last residue. D genes are given only for firm matches. Part of the rows lack a size; the others show once, few, many or a class for expanded clones.

>TRBJ1-1|TRBV2|few|TRBD1
CASLQDRAGTEAFF
TGTGCCAGCCTACAGGACAGGGCAGGTACTGAAGCTTTCTTT
>TRBJ1-1|TRBV19|NA|NA
CASNTVRNTEAFF
TGTGCCAGTAATACAGTCAGGAACACTGAAGCTTTCTTT
>TRBJ2-5|TRBV28|few|TRBD2
CASTLAGGIGTQYF
TGTGCCAGCACCTTAGCGGGAGGTATTGGGACCCAGTACTTC
>TRBJ2-3|TRBV10-3|NA|NA
CATESTDTQYF
TGTGCCACAGAAAGCACAGATACGCAGTATTTT
>TRBJ2-1|TRBV27|few|NA
CASSSVPQTANYNEQFF
TGTGCCAGCAGTTCGGTCCCCCAGACAGCGAACTACAATGAGCAGTTCTTC
>TRBJ1-1|TRBV27|NA|NA
CASSSYRPTEAFF
TGTGCCAGCAGTTCCTACAGGCCCACTGAAGCTTTCTTT
>TRBJ2-7|TRBV5-6|NA|TRBD1
CASSFWDRRYEQYF
TGTGCCAGCAGCTTTTGGGACAGGCGCTACGAGCAGTACTTC
>TRBJ2-2|TRBV7-3|NA|TRBD2
CASSGQGGTGELFF
TGTGCCAGCAGCGGTCAGGGAGGGACCGGGGAGCTGTTTTTT
>TRBJ2-2|TRBV5-1|NA|NA
CASMTGTTAGTGELFF
TGCGCCAGCATGACGGGGACGACGGCGGGGACCGGGGAGCTGTTTTTT
>TRBJ2-2|TRBV5-6|NA|NA
CASGTVGELFF
TGTGCCAGCGGAACCGTCGGGGAGCTGTTTTTT
>TRBJ2-4|TRBV18|few|TRBD2
CASSPGLAGEYIQYF
TGTGCCAGCTCACCGGGACTAGCGGGAGAGTACATTCAGTACTTC
>TRBJ1-1|TRBV7-9|NA|NA
CATGRGGTEAFF
TGTGCCACAGGTCGGGGCGGCACTGAAGCTTTCTTT
>TRBJ2-3|TRBV7-9|few|TRBD1
CASSLAGTGNTQYF
TGTGCCAGCAGCTTAGCGGGGACAGGTAATACGCAGTATTTT
>TRBJ1-5|TRBV4-2|few|NA
CASSQGLVGQPQHF
TGTGCCAGCAGCCAAGGTCTCGTTGGGCAGCCCCAGCATTTT
>TRBJ2-1|TRBV19|few|NA
CASSIGRRERGNEQFF
TGTGCCAGTAGTATAGGTCGGCGGGAGAGGGGGAATGAGCAGTTCTTC
>TRBJ2-5|TRBV29-1|NA|NA
CSVCPMISGTVQETQYF
TGCAGCGTTTGCCCCATGATCAGCGGAACCGTCCAAGAGACCCAGTACTTC
>TRBJ2-7|TRBV18|NA|NA
CASSPNSYEQYF
TGTGCCAGCTCACCCAATTCCTACGAGCAGTACTTC
>TRBJ2-2|TRBV6-1|few|TRBD2
CASSDSGRNTGELFF
TGTGCCAGCAGTGATAGCGGGAGAAACACCGGGGAGCTGTTTTTT
>TRBJ1-6|TRBV5-6|NA|NA
CASSLTNSPLHF
TGTGCCAGCAGCTTGACGAATTCACCCCTCCACTTT
>TRBJ2-6|TRBV18|few|NA
CASSPNEAGLTGANVLTF
TGTGCCAGCTCACCAAACGAAGCAGGGTTGACTGGGGCCAACGTCCTGACTTTC
>TRBJ1-2|TRBV28|few|NA
CASSQGPNFLYGYTF
TGTGCCAGCAGTCAGGGCCCGAACTTCCTCTATGGCTACACCTTC
>TRBJ2-5|TRBV5-1|NA|TRBD1
CASADRAQETQYF
TGCGCCAGCGCGGACAGGGCACAAGAGACCCAGTACTTC
>TRBJ2-7|TRBV7-2|few|NA
CASSLVPRAEQYF
TGTGCCAGCAGCTTAGTCCCCCGGGCCGAGCAGTACTTC
>TRBJ2-5|TRBV7-8|NA|TRBD1
CASSLVTGVAGETQYF
TGTGCCAGCAGCTTAGTAACAGGGGTTGCAGGAGAGACCCAGTACTTC
>TRBJ2-5|TRBV25-1|few|NA
CASSDLGQETQYF
TGTGCCAGCAGTGATTTGGGGCAAGAGACCCAGTACTTC
>TRBJ2-4|TRBV4-3|few|NA
CASSQPERGNIQYF
TGCGCCAGCAGCCAACCAGAAAGGGGAAACATTCAGTACTTC
>TRBJ2-1|TRBV5-1|few|TRBD1
CASSFTGQGYNEQFF
TGCGCCAGCAGCTTTACCGGACAGGGCTACAATGAGCAGTTCTTC
>TRBJ2-1|TRBV7-2|NA|TRBD2
CASSPFTSGRTIGEQFF
TGTGCCAGCAGCCCCTTCACTAGCGGGAGGACTATCGGCGAGCAGTTCTTC
>TRBJ1-1|TRBV6-5|NA|NA
CASSYPFGGGEAFF
TGTGCCAGCAGTTACCCTTTTGGCGGCGGGGAAGCTTTCTTT
>TRBJ2-7|TRBV7-9|few|NA
CASSSGGITYEQYF
TGTGCCAGCAGCTCCGGCGGGATAACCTACGAGCAGTACTTC
>TRBJ2-1|TRBV14|few|TRBD2
CASSQDDLYWGEGNNEQFF
TGTGCCAGCAGCCAAGATGACCTCTATTGGGGGGAGGGGAACAATGAGCAGTTCTTC
>TRBJ2-1|TRBV2|few|NA
CASSVRITYSQWSHNEQFF
TGTGCCAGCAGTGTTCGCATCACATACAGCCAATGGTCCCACAATGAGCAGTTCTTC
>TRBJ1-2|TRBV9|few|TRBD1
CASSVDPRDREVDGYTF
TGTGCCAGCAGCGTCGACCCTCGGGACAGGGAGGTGGATGGCTACACCTTC
>TRBJ2-3|TRBV4-3|few|NA
CASSQDLVADTQYF
TGCGCCAGCAGCCAAGACCTTGTCGCAGATACGCAGTATTTT
>TRBJ2-7|TRBV28|NA|TRBD1
CASSPPGQVKFYEQYF
TGTGCCAGCAGTCCCCCCGGACAGGTAAAGTTCTACGAGCAGTACTTC
>TRBJ2-1|TRBV6-1|NA|NA
CASSGTFWNEQFF
TGTGCCAGCAGTGGCACATTCTGGAATGAGCAGTTCTTC
>TRBJ2-1|TRBV18|NA|NA
CASSPLGAGIGNEQFF
TGTGCCAGCTCACCACTCGGCGCGGGCATAGGAAATGAGCAGTTCTTC
>TRBJ2-7|TRBV4-1|NA|NA
CASSLFHPRAYEQYF
TGCGCCAGCAGCCTTTTCCATCCCCGGGCCTACGAGCAGTACTTC
>TRBJ2-7|TRBV5-6|NA|NA
CASTQRDSSYEQYF
TGTGCCAGCACCCAGCGGGACAGCTCCTACGAGCAGTACTTC
>TRBJ1-5|TRBV28|few|NA
CASSTRAGIRSNQPQHF
TGTGCCAGCAGTACCCGGGCAGGGATACGCAGCAATCAGCCCCAGCATTTT
>TRBJ1-5|TRBV7-2|few|TRBD1
CASSLGAGGSNQPQHF
TGTGCCAGCAGCTTAGGGGCAGGGGGGAGCAATCAGCCCCAGCATTTT
>TRBJ2-1|TRBV2|few|NA
CASGGGKSYNEQFF
TGTGCCAGCGGCGGCGGAAAGTCCTACAATGAGCAGTTCTTC
>TRBJ2-1|TRBV2|NA|NA
CAREAGTSYNEQFF
TGTGCCAGAGAAGCGGGTACATCCTACAATGAGCAGTTCTTC
>TRBJ2-7|TRBV5-1|few|TRBD2
CASSFGTTLYEQYF
TGCGCCAGCAGCTTCGGGACTACACTCTACGAGCAGTACTTC
>TRBJ2-1|TRBV28|NA|NA
CASSLAPSPQFF
TGTGCCAGCAGTCTAGCCCCGTCCCCCCAGTTCTTC
>TRBJ2-7|TRBV10-3|NA|TRBD2
CASGSRDYSYEQYF
TGTGCCAGCGGTTCCCGGGACTACTCCTACGAGCAGTACTTC
>TRBJ2-3|TRBV4-1|NA|TRBD2
CASSQERAGTSGAPSTDTQYF
TGCGCCAGCAGCCAAGAGCGAGCAGGGACTAGCGGGGCCCCTAGCACAGATACGCAGTATTTT
>TRBJ2-5|TRBV5-1|NA|TRBD2
CASSRLGGQETQYF
TGCGCCAGCAGCCGTCTCGGGGGGCAAGAGACCCAGTACTTC
>TRBJ2-5|TRBV19|NA|NA
CASSTQGQGVETQYF
TGTGCCAGTAGTACCCAAGGGCAGGGAGTGGAGACCCAGTACTTC
>TRBJ2-3|TRBV20-1|few|NA
CSARDVTTQYF
TGCAGTGCTAGAGATGTGACCACGCAGTATTTT
>TRBJ1-5|TRBV28|NA|NA
CASSLPGGYGNQPQHF
TGTGCCAGCAGTTTACCAGGAGGGTATGGCAATCAGCCCCAGCATTTT
>TRBJ2-7|TRBV9|NA|TRBD1
CASSVGDRDYEQYF
TGTGCCAGCAGCGTAGGGGACAGAGACTACGAGCAGTACTTC
>TRBJ2-2|TRBV14|many|TRBD2
CASSAPGLAGNTGELFF
TGTGCCAGCAGCGCCCCGGGACTAGCGGGAAACACCGGGGAGCTGTTTTTT